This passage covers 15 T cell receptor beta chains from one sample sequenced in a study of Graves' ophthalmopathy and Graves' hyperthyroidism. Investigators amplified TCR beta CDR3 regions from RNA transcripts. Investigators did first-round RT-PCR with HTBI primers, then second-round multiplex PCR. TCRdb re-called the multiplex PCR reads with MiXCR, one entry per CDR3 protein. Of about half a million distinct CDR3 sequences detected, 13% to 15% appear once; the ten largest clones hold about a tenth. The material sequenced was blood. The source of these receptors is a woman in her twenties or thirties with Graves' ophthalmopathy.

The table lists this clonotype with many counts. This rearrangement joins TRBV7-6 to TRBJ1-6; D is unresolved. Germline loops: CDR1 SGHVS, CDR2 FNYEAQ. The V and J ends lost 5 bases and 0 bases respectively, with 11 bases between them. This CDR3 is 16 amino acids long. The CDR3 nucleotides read TGTGCCAGCAGCCCTGAGATCAGCTCCTATAATTCACCCCTCCACTTT. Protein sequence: CASSPEISSYNSPLHF.

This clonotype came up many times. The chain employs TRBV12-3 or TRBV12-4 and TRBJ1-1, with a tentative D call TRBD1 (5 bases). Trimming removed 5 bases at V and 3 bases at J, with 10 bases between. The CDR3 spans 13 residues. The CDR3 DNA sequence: TGTGCCAGCAGTGCAGACAGATACACTGAAGCTTTCTTT. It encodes CASSADRYTEAFF.

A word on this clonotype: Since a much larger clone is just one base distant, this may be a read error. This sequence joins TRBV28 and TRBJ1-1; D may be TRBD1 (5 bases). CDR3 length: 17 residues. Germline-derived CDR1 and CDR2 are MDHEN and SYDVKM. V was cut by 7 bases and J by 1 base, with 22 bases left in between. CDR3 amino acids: CASTNNALGETNTEAFF. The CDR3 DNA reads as TGTGCCAGCACCAACAACGCGTTGGGGGAGACGAACACTGAAGCTTTCTTT.

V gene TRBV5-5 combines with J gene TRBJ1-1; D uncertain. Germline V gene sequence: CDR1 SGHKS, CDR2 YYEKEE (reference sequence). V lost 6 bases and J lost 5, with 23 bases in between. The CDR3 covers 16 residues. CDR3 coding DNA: TGTGCCAGCACCTGGGCTAGTGTCGGGGTGAGTACTGAAGCTTTCTTT. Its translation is CASTWASVGVSTEAFF.

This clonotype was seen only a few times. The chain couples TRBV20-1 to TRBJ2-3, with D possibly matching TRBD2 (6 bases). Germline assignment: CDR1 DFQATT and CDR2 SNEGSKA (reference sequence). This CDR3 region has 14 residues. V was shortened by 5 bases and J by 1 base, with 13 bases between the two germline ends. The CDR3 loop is CSALTRSGTDTQYF. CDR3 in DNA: TGCAGTGCTCTGACTAGGTCTGGCACAGATACGCAGTATTTT.

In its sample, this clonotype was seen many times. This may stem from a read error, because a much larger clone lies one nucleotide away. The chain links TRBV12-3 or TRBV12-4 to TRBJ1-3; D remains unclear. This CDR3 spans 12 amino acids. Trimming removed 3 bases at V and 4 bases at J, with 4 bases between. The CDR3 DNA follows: TGTGCCAGCAGTTTCAGAGGAAACACCATATATTTT. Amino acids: CASSFRGNTIYF.

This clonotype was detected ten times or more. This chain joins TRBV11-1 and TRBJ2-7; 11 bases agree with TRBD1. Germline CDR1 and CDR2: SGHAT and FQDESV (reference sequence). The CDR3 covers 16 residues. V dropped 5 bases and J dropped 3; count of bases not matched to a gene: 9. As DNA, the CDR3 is TGTGCCAGCAGCCAATTAGGGACAGGGGGATACTACGAGCAGTACTTC. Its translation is CASSQLGTGGYYEQYF.

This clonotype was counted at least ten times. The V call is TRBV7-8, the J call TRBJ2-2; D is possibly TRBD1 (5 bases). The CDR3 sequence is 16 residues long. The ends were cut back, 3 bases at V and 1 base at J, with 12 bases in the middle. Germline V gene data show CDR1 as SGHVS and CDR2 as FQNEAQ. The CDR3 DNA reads TGTGCCAGCAGCTTGGGGCGACGTCGGAACACCGGGGAGCTGTTTTTT. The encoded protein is CASSLGRRRNTGELFF. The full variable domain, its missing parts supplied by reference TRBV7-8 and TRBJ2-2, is GAGVSQSPRYKVAKRGQDVALRCDPISGHVSLFWYQQALGQGPEFLTYFQNEAQLDKSGLPSDRFFAERPEGSVSTLKIQRTQQEDSAVYLCASSLGRRRNTGELFFGEGSRLTVL.

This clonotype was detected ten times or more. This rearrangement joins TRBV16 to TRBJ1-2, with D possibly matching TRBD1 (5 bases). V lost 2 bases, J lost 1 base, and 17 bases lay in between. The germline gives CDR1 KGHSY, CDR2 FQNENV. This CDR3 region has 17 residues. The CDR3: CASSQGLIGQGNYGYTF. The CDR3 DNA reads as TGTGCCAGCAGCCAAGGGCTTATCGGGCAGGGTAACTATGGCTACACCTTC.

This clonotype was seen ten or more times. This CDR3 reads CASSFRGHGEAFF. For the CDR3, the DNA is TGTGCCAGCAGTTTCAGGGGGCACGGTGAAGCTTTCTTT. The V gene is TRBV28, the J gene TRBJ1-1, with 8 nucleotides matching TRBD1. The J segment lost 7 bases and the V segment lost 3 bases, leaving 4 bases of the junction unmatched. Per germline, CDR1 MDHEN and CDR2 SYDVKM. CDR3 length: 13 amino acids.

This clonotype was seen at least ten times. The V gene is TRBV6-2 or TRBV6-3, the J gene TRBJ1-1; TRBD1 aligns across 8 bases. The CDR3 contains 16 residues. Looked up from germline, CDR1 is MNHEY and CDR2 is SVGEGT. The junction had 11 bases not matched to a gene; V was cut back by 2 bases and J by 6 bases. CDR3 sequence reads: CASSYRRDGQGAEAFF. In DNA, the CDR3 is TGTGCCAGCAGTTACCGCCGGGACGGACAGGGTGCTGAAGCTTTCTTT.

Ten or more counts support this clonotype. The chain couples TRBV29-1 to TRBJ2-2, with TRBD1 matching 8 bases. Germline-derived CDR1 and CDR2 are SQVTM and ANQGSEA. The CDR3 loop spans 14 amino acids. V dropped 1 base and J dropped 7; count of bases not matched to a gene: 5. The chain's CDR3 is CSVEGTGRYGELFF. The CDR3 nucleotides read TGCAGCGTTGAAGGGACAGGGCGTTACGGGGAGCTGTTTTTT.

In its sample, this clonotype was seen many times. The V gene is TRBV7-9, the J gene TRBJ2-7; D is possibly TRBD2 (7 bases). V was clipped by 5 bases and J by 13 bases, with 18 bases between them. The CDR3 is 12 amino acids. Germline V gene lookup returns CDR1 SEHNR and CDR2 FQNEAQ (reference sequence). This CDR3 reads CASSPWSGGQYF. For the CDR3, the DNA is TGTGCCAGCAGCCCTTGGTCGGGGGGACAATACTTC.

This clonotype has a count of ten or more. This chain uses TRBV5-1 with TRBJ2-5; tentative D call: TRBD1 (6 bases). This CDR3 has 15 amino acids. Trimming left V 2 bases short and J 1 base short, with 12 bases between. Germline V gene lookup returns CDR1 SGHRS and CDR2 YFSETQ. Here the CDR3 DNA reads TGCGCCAGCAGCTTTAACGGACAGCCCCAAGAGACCCAGTACTTC. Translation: CASSFNGQPQETQYF.

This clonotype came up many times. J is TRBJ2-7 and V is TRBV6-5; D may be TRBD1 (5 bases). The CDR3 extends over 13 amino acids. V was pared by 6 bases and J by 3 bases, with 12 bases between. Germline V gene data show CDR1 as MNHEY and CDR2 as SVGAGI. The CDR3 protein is CASSNSQGYEQYF. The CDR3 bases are TGTGCCAGCAGCAACTCCCAGGGCTACGAGCAGTACTTC.